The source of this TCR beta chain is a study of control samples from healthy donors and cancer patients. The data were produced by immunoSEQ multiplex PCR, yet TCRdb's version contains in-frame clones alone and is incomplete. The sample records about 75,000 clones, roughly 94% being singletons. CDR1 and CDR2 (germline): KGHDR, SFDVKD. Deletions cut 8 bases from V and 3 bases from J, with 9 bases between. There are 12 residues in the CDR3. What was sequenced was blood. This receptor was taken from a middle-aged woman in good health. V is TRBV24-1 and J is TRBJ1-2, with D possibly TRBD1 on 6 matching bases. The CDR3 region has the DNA TGTGCCACCAACGAGGGGGACTATGGCTACACCTTC. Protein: CATNEGDYGYTF.